Each of the 30 T cell receptor beta chains below was sequenced from the same sample in a study of beta chain features in type 1 diabetes. Overall study results and limits: Among all four CD4+ subsets, Type 1 diabetes patients had TCRB CDR3s that were moderately but significantly shorter.

These receptors are not linked to any known antigen. Isolated RNA was reverse transcribed in full, so expressed TCRB transcripts were sequenced. The method was immunoSEQ multiplex PCR; TCRdb's version includes in-frame clones alone and lacks a portion of them. The sample lists 500,000 to 800,000 clones; approximately 13% were seen once. Sequenced material: naive CD4+ T cells from blood. The receptors shown here come from a man aged 25-40 years with type 1 diabetes.

Worth noting for this clone: Additional DNA sequences in this sample encode the identical CDR3. The genes are TRBV9 and TRBJ1-3, with D perhaps TRBD1 (6 bases). The length of the CDR3 is 15 residues. The germline V and J ends were trimmed by 4 bases and 1 base, with 12 bases remaining between them. CDR1 and CDR2 from the germline V gene are SGDLS and YYNGEE. The CDR3 reads CASSPRTVSGNTIYF. CDR3 coding DNA: TGTGCCAGCAGCCCACGGACAGTATCTGGAAACACCATATATTTT. Drawing the rest from reference TRBV9 and TRBJ1-3, the complete variable domain is DSGVTQTPKHLITATGQRVTLRCSPRSGDLSVYWYQQSLDQGLQFLIQYYNGEERAKGNILERFSAQQFPDLHSELNLSSLELGDSALYFCASSPRTVSGNTIYFGEGSWLTVV.

This rearrangement joins TRBV6-6 to TRBJ2-7, with 8 bases aligning to TRBD2. Germline loops: CDR1 MNHNY, CDR2 SVGAGI (reference sequence). The length of the CDR3 is 15 residues. With 5 bases clipped from V and 2 bases from J, the junction kept 8 bases outside the gene matches. CDR3 nucleotides: TGTGCCAGCAGTGCACCGGGACTAGGACCCTACGAGCAGTACTTC. This codes for CASSAPGLGPYEQYF.

This clone was detected a few times. The chain joins TRBV19 to TRBJ2-1; no clear D gene. CDR1 is LNHDA and CDR2 is SQIVND in the germline V gene (reference sequence). This CDR3 is 13 amino acids long. V was clipped by 5 bases and J by 8 bases, with 13 bases between them. CDR3 sequence reads: CASSPIAGDEQFF. In DNA form, the CDR3 reads TGTGCCAGTAGTCCCATAGCCGGCGATGAGCAGTTCTTC.

The chain uses TRBV6-5 and TRBJ1-2; weak D call: TRBD1 (5 bases). Trimming took 0 bases from V and 8 from J, leaving 16 bases between them. Germline V gene lookup returns CDR1 MNHEY and CDR2 SVGAGI. This CDR3 is 15 amino acids long. This chain's CDR3 is CASSYSGGVAGGYTF. Written as DNA, the CDR3 is TGTGCCAGCAGTTACTCGGGTGGAGTGGCAGGGGGCTACACCTTC.

The J gene is TRBJ2-3, the V gene TRBV28, with D possibly matching TRBD1 (5 bases). Trimming shortened V by 3 bases and J by 4 bases, and 8 bases separated the two germline ends. The CDR3 length is 13 residues. Germline V gives CDR1 MDHEN, CDR2 SYDVKM. The CDR3 DNA reads as TGTGCCAGCAGTTTGCAGGGCTCAGATACGCAGTATTTT. Translating gives CASSLQGSDTQYF.

This clone was observed a few times. This rearrangement joins TRBV29-1 to TRBJ2-3; 11 positions match TRBD1. This CDR3 region has 14 residues. The germline V gene has CDR1 SQVTM and CDR2 ANQGSEA. V shed 6 bases, J shed 4 bases, and the junction held 6 bases outside the gene matches. This CDR3 reads CSVDRGLLSDTQYF. The CDR3 DNA follows: TGCAGCGTGGACAGGGGGCTTCTGTCAGATACGCAGTATTTT.

A few counts support this clone. Here the CDR3 DNA reads TGCGCCAGCAGCGCCGACATTTTCACAGATACGCAGTATTTT. It is translated as CASSADIFTDTQYF. V and J are TRBV5-1 and TRBJ2-3; D gene unclear. V lost 4 bases and J lost 2, with 11 bases in between. Germline CDR1 reads SGHRS; CDR2 reads YFSETQ. The length of the CDR3 is 14 residues. The variable domain in full, with the rest retrieved from reference TRBV5-1 and TRBJ2-3, is KAGVTQTPRYLIKTRGQQVTLSCSPISGHRSVSWYQQTPGQGLQFLFEYFSETQRNKGNFPGRFSGRQFSNSRSEMNVSTLELGDSALYLCASSADIFTDTQYFGPGTRLTVL.

The chain links TRBV28 to TRBJ1-2; no definite D call. Germline assignment: CDR1 MDHEN and CDR2 SYDVKM. CDR3 length: 12 amino acids. Deletions cut 6 bases from V and 0 bases from J, with 5 bases between. The CDR3 is CASRTTNYGYTF. DNA for the CDR3: TGTGCCAGCAGAACAACTAACTATGGCTACACCTTC.

V is TRBV9 and J is TRBJ1-2, with 7 bases aligning to TRBD1. Germline CDR1 and CDR2: SGDLS and YYNGEE. J lost 4 bases, V lost 0 bases, and 6 bases had no gene match. The CDR3 is made up of 15 amino acids. The CDR3 DNA sequence: TGTGCCAGCAGCGTAGCCGAGGGGGCTCTCTATGGCTACACCTTC. This gives the protein CASSVAEGALYGYTF. Full variable domain (outside the CDR3, taken from reference TRBV9 and TRBJ1-2): DSGVTQTPKHLITATGQRVTLRCSPRSGDLSVYWYQQSLDQGLQFLIQYYNGEERAKGNILERFSAQQFPDLHSELNLSSLELGDSALYFCASSVAEGALYGYTFGSGTRLTVV.

A few counts support this clone. J is TRBJ2-7 and V is TRBV29-1; 7 bases align to TRBD2. V shed 1 base, J shed 2 bases, and the junction held 2 bases outside the gene matches. The CDR3 length is 13 residues. The germline V gene has CDR1 SQVTM and CDR2 ANQGSEA. This CDR3 is CSVEGSGTYEQYF. The CDR3 bases are TGCAGCGTTGAAGGGAGCGGGACCTACGAGCAGTACTTC.

This chain uses TRBV30 with TRBJ2-6, with TRBD1 identical over 9 bases. Germline trimming cut 3 bases from V and 4 bases from J; bases unmatched to any gene: 10. Looked up from germline, CDR1 is GTSNPN and CDR2 is SVGIG (reference sequence). The CDR3 has 17 amino acids. The CDR3 region is CAWRRSGTGPGANVLTF. The CDR3 DNA is TGTGCCTGGAGGCGTTCTGGGACAGGGCCCGGGGCCAACGTCCTGACTTTC.

This sequence joins TRBV7-8 and TRBJ1-2, with 8 bases lining up with TRBD1. There are 14 residues in the CDR3. V lost 5 bases to trimming and J lost 4 bases; unmatched junction nucleotides: 6. The germline V gene encodes CDR1 SGHVS and CDR2 FQNEAQ. CDR3 sequence reads: CASSRRQGPYGYTF. CDR3 coding DNA: TGTGCCAGCAGCCGGCGACAGGGGCCCTATGGCTACACCTTC.

This chain joins TRBV2 and TRBJ1-5; 8 bases match TRBD1. From germline, CDR1 is SNHLY and CDR2 FYNNEI. The CDR3 is 15 residues long. With 5 bases clipped from V and 2 bases from J, the junction kept 5 bases outside the gene matches. In DNA form, the CDR3 reads TGTGCCAGCAGTTTCCAACAGGGGGGCAATCAGCCCCAGCATTTT. Amino acids: CASSFQQGGNQPQHF.

In this sample, this clone turned up a few times. This chain's CDR3 is CASSPVSQRVTQYF. The DNA for the CDR3 is TGTGCCAGCAGCCCCGTAAGCCAGAGAGTGACCCAGTACTTC. The rearrangement links TRBV14 to TRBJ2-5; D not resolved. CDR3 size: 14 residues. Trimming took 4 bases from V and 7 from J, leaving 16 bases between them. Germline V lookup: CDR1 SGHDN, CDR2 FVKESK. The variable domain in full, with the rest retrieved from reference TRBV14 and TRBJ2-5, is EAGVTQFPSHSVIEKGQTVTLRCDPISGHDNLYWYRRVMGKEIKFLLHFVKESKQDESGMPNNRFLAERTGGTYSTLKVQPAELEDSGVYFCASSPVSQRVTQYFGPGTRLLVL.

The chain employs TRBV9 and TRBJ2-3; 11 nucleotides align to TRBD2. V shed 1 base and J 4 bases; nucleotides not matched to a gene: 5. The CDR3 loop spans 16 amino acids. Germline V lookup: CDR1 SGDLS, CDR2 YYNGEE. The CDR3 bases are TGTGCCAGCAGCGTACTGGCTAGCGGGGGGCCAGATACGCAGTATTTT. It encodes CASSVLASGGPDTQYF.

This clone was recorded a few times. V gene TRBV2 combines with J gene TRBJ2-7; TRBD1 is a possible D gene (6 bases). The V gene's germline CDR1 is SNHLY and CDR2 FYNNEI. Deletions cut 5 bases from V and 2 bases from J, with 10 bases between. The CDR3 has 13 residues. The CDR3 protein is CASSLGQPYEQYF. CDR3 DNA sequence: TGTGCCAGCAGTCTAGGACAGCCCTACGAGCAGTACTTC. Drawing the rest from reference TRBV2 and TRBJ2-7, the complete variable domain is EPEVTQTPSHQVTQMGQEVILRCVPISNHLYFYWYRQILGQKVEFLVSFYNNEISEKSEIFDDQFSVERPDGSNFTLKIRSTKLEDSAMYFCASSLGQPYEQYFGPGTRLTVT.

This chain joins TRBV27 and TRBJ2-7; TRBD1 matches 10 bases. The CDR3 is made up of 15 amino acids. In germline, CDR1 is MNHEY, CDR2 SMNVEV (reference sequence). Germline trimming cut 5 bases from V and 5 bases from J; bases unmatched to any gene: 9. The CDR3 is CASSTRTGGYHEQYF. The CDR3 coding sequence is TGTGCCAGCAGTACCAGGACAGGGGGTTACCACGAGCAGTACTTC.

The chain has TRBV9 and TRBJ2-3; 9 bases agree with TRBD2. The germline CDR1 and CDR2 sequences are SGDLS and YYNGEE. There are 16 residues in the CDR3. The V segment lost 3 bases and the J segment 1 base; nucleotides outside the gene matches: 6. The CDR3 coding sequence is TGTGCCAGCAGCGGCGGGGCTAGCGGGGGCACAGATACGCAGTATTTT. Translating it yields CASSGGASGGTDTQYF. The variable domain in full, completed from reference TRBV9 and TRBJ2-3, reads DSGVTQTPKHLITATGQRVTLRCSPRSGDLSVYWYQQSLDQGLQFLIQYYNGEERAKGNILERFSAQQFPDLHSELNLSSLELGDSALYFCASSGGASGGTDTQYFGPGTRLTVL.

The rearrangement links TRBV6-5 to TRBJ1-6, with D maybe TRBD1 (6 bases). The CDR3 contains 16 residues. Trimming left V 0 bases short and J 8 bases short, with 14 bases between. Germline values: CDR1 MNHEY, CDR2 SVGAGI. In DNA, the CDR3 is TGTGCCAGCAGTTACTCGAGTGGGAAGGGGGATTCACCCCTCCACTTT. Its protein product is CASSYSSGKGDSPLHF.

This sequence joins TRBV27 and TRBJ1-1; D is uncertain. V lost 5 bases, J lost 0 bases, and 13 bases lay in between. This CDR3 comprises 15 residues. Germline V gene data show CDR1 as MNHEY and CDR2 as SMNVEV (reference sequence). The CDR3 here is CASSPRGDMNTEAFF. The CDR3 coding sequence is TGTGCCAGCAGTCCACGGGGAGATATGAACACTGAAGCTTTCTTT.

CDR3 coding DNA: TGCGCCAGCAGTACTCGACTGGGGGCCGAGACCCAGTACTTC. This encodes CASSTRLGAETQYF. This chain connects TRBV5-1 to TRBJ2-5; D possibly corresponds to TRBD1 (6 bases). Germline V gene sequence: CDR1 SGHRS, CDR2 YFSETQ. CDR3 length: 14 amino acids. V lost 5 bases, J lost 5 bases, and 16 bases lay in between.

On this clone itself: The same CDR3 arises from other DNA sequences in this sample as well. The chain has TRBV27 and TRBJ2-3; D gene uncertain. Per germline, CDR1 MNHEY and CDR2 SMNVEV (reference sequence). Trimming cost V 4 bases and J 2 bases, with 7 bases left between them. CDR3 length: 13 amino acids. The CDR3 spells CASSSGHTDTQYF. CDR3 in DNA: TGTGCCAGCAGTTCGGGCCACACAGATACGCAGTATTTT.

The table lists this clone with a few counts. The chain joins TRBV28 to TRBJ1-4; D perhaps matches TRBD1 (6 bases). This CDR3 contains 16 residues. The germline V and J ends were trimmed by 3 bases and 2 bases, with 13 bases remaining between them. Per germline, CDR1 MDHEN and CDR2 SYDVKM. The CDR3 nucleotides read TGTGCCAGCAGTTTTGACAACGGACAGACTAATGAAAAACTGTTTTTT. It is translated as CASSFDNGQTNEKLFF.

This clone was seen more than once but under ten times. The rearrangement joins TRBV7-8 to TRBJ2-7; TRBD1 aligns across 7 bases. Germline values: CDR1 SGHVS, CDR2 FQNEAQ. J was trimmed by 2 bases and V by 4 bases; bases with no gene match: 8. This CDR3 is 15 amino acids long. The CDR3 loop reads CASSSGQVPPYEQYF. CDR3 DNA: TGTGCCAGCAGCTCCGGACAGGTTCCTCCCTACGAGCAGTACTTC.

The rearrangement links TRBV7-9 to TRBJ1-1; possibly TRBD1 for D (5 bases). This CDR3 comprises 13 residues. Germline V gene sequence: CDR1 SEHNR, CDR2 FQNEAQ (reference sequence). Deletions cut 5 bases from V and 0 bases from J, with 7 bases between. This chain's CDR3 is CASSQDMNTEAFF. The DNA of the CDR3 is TGTGCCAGCAGCCAGGACATGAACACTGAAGCTTTCTTT.

This clone was seen a handful of times. This chain uses TRBV18 with TRBJ2-5, with D hard to call. Germline V CDR1 and CDR2: KGHSH, LQKENI. V was cut by 2 bases and J by 5 bases, with 9 bases left in between. This CDR3 region has 13 residues. The CDR3 reads CASSPSLDETQYF. CDR3 DNA sequence: TGTGCCAGCTCACCAAGTTTAGATGAGACCCAGTACTTC.

The chain employs TRBV7-2 and TRBJ2-5, with D possibly matching TRBD2 (7 bases). This CDR3 comprises 14 residues. Germline loops: CDR1 SGHTA, CDR2 FQGNSA. With 4 bases removed from V and 3 bases from J, the gap between germline ends came to 12 bases. CDR3 nucleotides: TGTGCCAGCAGCTCCGGAGGGGGGGAAGAGACCCAGTACTTC. Its protein is CASSSGGGEETQYF.

This clone has just a few counts. Distinct nucleotide sequences in the sample also encode this CDR3. The gene calls are TRBV5-4 and TRBJ2-5; D is unclear. The CDR3 spans 12 residues. Trimming shortened V by 4 bases and J by 2 bases, and 6 bases separated the two germline ends. Per germline, CDR1 SGHNT and CDR2 YYREEE (reference sequence). CDR3 bases: TGTGCCAGCAGCACCTCACAAGAGACCCAGTACTTC. Translating it yields CASSTSQETQYF.

This clone was observed a few times. This chain links TRBV7-2 with TRBJ2-2, with D unclear. Looked up from germline, CDR1 is SGHTA and CDR2 is FQGNSA. V lost 4 bases and J lost 4, with 10 bases in between. CDR3 length equals 14 residues. The CDR3 sequence: CASSSIRTTGELFF. The CDR3 DNA reads TGTGCCAGCAGCTCCATCCGGACCACCGGGGAGCTGTTTTTT. Combining the CDR3 with reference TRBV7-2 and TRBJ2-2 gives the whole variable domain GAGVSQSPSNKVTEKGKDVELRCDPISGHTALYWYRQSLGQGLEFLIYFQGNSAPDKSGLPSDRFSAERTGGSVSTLTIQRTQQEDSAVYLCASSSIRTTGELFFGEGSRLTVL.

The chain has TRBV5-6 and TRBJ1-5; TRBD1 matches at 10 bases. J lost 7 bases, V lost 4 bases, and 11 bases had no gene match. This CDR3 is 16 amino acids long. Germline V gene lookup returns CDR1 SGHDT and CDR2 YYEEEE. This CDR3 reads CASSATTDRGDQPQHF. The CDR3, as DNA: TGTGCCAGCAGCGCCACTACGGACAGGGGGGACCAGCCCCAGCATTTT.